The present TCR beta chain was sequenced within a study of shared clonotypes between healthy human individuals. Whole-study results and caveats: A limitation of the genetic and exposure-history diversity represented arose from few donors.

Comments on this clone: Its antigen is unknown.

The naive CD8 subset, CD45RO-negative cells positively selected for CCR7, excluded terminally differentiated effector memory CD45RA+ cells. When replicate PCRs were run on sorted subsets, they used about 220 ng DNA, approximately 33,000 T cell genomes. In the original processing: ImmunoSEQ yielded junction-only sequences lacking quality scores, so filtering differed. Some clones are missing from TCRdb's copy, which holds only in-frame ones; the method was immunoSEQ multiplex PCR. Clonal size and the V and J genes are those of that table, whereas D and trimming came from the DNA. The table includes 2 million to 2.5 million clones, about 94% detected once. The TCR comes from a man aged 18-30 years in good health. The sequenced sample consisted of naive CD8+ T cells sorted from blood.

CDR3 residues: CASSLLRGAPQETQYF. The DNA of the CDR3 is TGCGCCAGCAGCTTGCTGCGGGGGGCCCCGCAAGAGACCCAGTACTTC. The chain joins TRBV5-1 to TRBJ2-5; 8 nucleotides match TRBD2. Trimming took 1 base from V and 2 from J; bases not matched to a gene: 7. The CDR3 is 16 residues long. Germline CDR1 reads SGHRS; CDR2 reads YFSETQ.